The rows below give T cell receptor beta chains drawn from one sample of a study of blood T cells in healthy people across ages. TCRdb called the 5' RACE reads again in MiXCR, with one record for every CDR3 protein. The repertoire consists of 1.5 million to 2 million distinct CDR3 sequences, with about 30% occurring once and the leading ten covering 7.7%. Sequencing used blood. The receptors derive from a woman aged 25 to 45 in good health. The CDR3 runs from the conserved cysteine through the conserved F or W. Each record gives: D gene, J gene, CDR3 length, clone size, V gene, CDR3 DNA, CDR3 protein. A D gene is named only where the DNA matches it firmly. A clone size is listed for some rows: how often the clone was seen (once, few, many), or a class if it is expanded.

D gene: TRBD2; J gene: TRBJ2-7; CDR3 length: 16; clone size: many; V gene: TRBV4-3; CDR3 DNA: TGCGCCAGCAGCCCTGGGACTAGCGGGACGCTCGACGAGCAGTACTTC; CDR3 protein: CASSPGTSGTLDEQYF
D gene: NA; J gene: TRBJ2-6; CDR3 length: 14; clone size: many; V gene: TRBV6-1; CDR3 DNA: TGTGCCAGCATGAAGCAATCTGGGGCCAACGTCCTGACTTTC; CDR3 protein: CASMKQSGANVLTF
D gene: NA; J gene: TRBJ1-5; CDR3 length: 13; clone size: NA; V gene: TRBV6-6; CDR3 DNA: TGTGCCAGCAGTTACGGGGCGAGGCAGCCCCAGCATTTT; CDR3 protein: CASSYGARQPQHF
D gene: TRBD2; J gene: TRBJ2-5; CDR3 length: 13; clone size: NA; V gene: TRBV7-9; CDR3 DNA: TGTGGCAGCAGCTTGAGCGGGGGAGAGACCCAGTACTTC; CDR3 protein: CGSSLSGGETQYF
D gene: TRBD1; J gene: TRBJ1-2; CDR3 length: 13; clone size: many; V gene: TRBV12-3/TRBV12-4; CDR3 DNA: TGTGCCAGCAGCCGCGACAGGGGCAGTGGCTACACCTTC; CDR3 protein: CASSRDRGSGYTF
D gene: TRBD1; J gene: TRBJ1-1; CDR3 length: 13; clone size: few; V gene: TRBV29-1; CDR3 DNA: TGCAGCGTGGATGGGACAGGTGGACTTGGAGCTTTCTTT; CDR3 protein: CSVDGTGGLGAFF
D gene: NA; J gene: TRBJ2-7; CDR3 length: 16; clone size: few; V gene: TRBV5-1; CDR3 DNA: TGCGCCAGCAGCTTGGAGCCCGTGGGGAGCTCCTACGAGCAGTACTTC; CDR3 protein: CASSLEPVGSSYEQYF
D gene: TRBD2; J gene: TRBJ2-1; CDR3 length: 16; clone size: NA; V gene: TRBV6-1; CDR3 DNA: TGTGCCAGCAGAGAGTTAGCGGGGAGCTCCTACAATGAGCAGTTCTTC; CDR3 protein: CASRELAGSSYNEQFF
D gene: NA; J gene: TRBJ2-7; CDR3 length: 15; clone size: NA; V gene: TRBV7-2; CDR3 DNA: TGTGCCAGCAGCCTTTCGGGGGTTCCCTCCTACGAGCAGTACTTC; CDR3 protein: CASSLSGVPSYEQYF
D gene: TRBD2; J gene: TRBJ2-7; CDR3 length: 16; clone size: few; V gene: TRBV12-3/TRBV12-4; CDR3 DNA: TGTGCCAGCAGTTTAGCGCAGCTAGCGGCCTCCTACGAGCAGTACTTC; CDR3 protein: CASSLAQLAASYEQYF
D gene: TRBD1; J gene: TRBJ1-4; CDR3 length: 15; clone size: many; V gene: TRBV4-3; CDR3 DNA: TGCGCCAGCAGCCAGTTCCAGGGGGCAAGGGAAAAACTGTTTTTT; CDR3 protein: CASSQFQGAREKLFF
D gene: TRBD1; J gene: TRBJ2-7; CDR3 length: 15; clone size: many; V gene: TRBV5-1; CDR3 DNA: TGCGCCAGCAGCTTGGTGGGACAGAATACCTACGAGCAGTACTTC; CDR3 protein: CASSLVGQNTYEQYF
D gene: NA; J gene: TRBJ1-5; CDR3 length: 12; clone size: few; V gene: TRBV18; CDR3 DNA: TGTGCCAGCTCATCCGAGGAAGAGCCCCAGCATTTT; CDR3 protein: CASSSEEEPQHF
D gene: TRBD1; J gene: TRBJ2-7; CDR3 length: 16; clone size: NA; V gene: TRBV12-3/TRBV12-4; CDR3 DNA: TGTGCCAGCAGTTTAATGGGACAGGGGCTATACAATGAGCAGTACTTC; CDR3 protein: CASSLMGQGLYNEQYF
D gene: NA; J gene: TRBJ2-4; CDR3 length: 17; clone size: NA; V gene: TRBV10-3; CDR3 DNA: TGTGCCATCAGTGAAGGGGACGGGCCTGTAGCCAAAAACATTCAGTACTTC; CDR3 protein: CAISEGDGPVAKNIQYF
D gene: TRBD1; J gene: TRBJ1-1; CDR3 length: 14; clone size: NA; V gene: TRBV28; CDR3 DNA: TGTGCCAGCAGTTGGCAGGGGGGCCCCCGAGGGGCTTTCTTT; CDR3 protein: CASSWQGGPRGAFF
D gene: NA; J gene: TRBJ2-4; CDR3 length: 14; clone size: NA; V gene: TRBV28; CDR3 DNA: TGTGCCAGCAGTTTCGGGGGGCCCAAAAACATTCAGTACTTC; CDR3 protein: CASSFGGPKNIQYF
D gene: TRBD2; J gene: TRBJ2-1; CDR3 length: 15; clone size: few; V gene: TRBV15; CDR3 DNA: TGTGCCACCAGCTTTTCGGGACTAGAATACAATGAGCAGTTCTTC; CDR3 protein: CATSFSGLEYNEQFF
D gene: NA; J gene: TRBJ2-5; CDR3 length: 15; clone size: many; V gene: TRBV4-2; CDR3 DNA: TGTGCCAGCAGCCAAGATCCGACGTTACAAGAGACCCAGTACTTC; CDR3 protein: CASSQDPTLQETQYF
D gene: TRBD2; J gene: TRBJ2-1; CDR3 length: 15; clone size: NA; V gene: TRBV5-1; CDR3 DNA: TGCGCCAGCGGGGCGGGGGTGAGCTCCTACAATGAGCAGTTCTTC; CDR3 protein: CASGAGVSSYNEQFF
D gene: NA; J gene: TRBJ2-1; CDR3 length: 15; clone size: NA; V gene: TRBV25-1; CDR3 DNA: TGTGCCAGCAGCCCAGGGGGGGGAACGAACAATGAGCAGTTGTTC; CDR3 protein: CASSPGGGTNNEQLF
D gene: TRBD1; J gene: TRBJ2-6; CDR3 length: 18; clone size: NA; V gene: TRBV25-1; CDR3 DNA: TGTGCCAGCAGTCCTCGACAGGGAAGGGTTGCCGGGGCCAACGTCCTGACTTTC; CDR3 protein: CASSPRQGRVAGANVLTF
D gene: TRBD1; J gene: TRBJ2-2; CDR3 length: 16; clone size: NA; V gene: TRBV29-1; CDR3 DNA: TGCAGCGTTATCCTAGACAGGGGGCGTGCCACCGGGGAGCTGTTTTTT; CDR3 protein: CSVILDRGRATGELFF
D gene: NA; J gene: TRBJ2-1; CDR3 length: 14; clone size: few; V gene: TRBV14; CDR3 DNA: TGTGCCAGCAGCCAAGAACAGAACTACAATGAGCAGTTCTTC; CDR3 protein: CASSQEQNYNEQFF
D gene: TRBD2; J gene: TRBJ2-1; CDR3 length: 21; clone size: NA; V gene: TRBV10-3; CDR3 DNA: TGTGCCATCAGTGAGTCGACTCGAATTGGTCGGGAGGGCCAAACGGGGAATGAGCAGTTCTTC; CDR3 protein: CAISESTRIGREGQTGNEQFF
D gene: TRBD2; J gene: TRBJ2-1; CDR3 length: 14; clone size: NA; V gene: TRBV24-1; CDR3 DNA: TGTGCCACCAGTGATCCCCGGGGGGAACTTACGCAGTTCTTC; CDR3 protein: CATSDPRGELTQFF
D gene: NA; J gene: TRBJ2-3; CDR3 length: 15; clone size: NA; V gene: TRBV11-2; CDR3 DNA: TGTGCCAGCAGGGGAAACAGGGGACTCACAGATACGCAGTATTTT; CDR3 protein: CASRGNRGLTDTQYF
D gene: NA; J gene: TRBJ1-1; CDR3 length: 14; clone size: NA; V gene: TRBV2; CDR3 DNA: TGTGCCAGCAGCGCCGAGGGGGTGAACACTGAAGCTTTCTTT; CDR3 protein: CASSAEGVNTEAFF
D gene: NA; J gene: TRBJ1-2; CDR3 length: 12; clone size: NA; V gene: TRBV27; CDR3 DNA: TGTGCCAGCCTAGACTCAACGTATGGCTACACCTTC; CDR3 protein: CASLDSTYGYTF
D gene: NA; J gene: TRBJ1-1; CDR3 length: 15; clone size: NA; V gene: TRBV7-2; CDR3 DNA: TGTGCCGGCAGCACCGGACAGACCTTGAACACTGAAGCTTTCTTT; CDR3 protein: CAGSTGQTLNTEAFF
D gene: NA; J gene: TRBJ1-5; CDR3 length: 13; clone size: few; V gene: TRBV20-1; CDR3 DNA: TGCAGTGCCAGCCTTGGTCGAGATCAGCCCCAGCATTTT; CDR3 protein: CSASLGRDQPQHF
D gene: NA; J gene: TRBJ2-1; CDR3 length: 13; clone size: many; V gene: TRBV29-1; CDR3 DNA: TGCAGCGTTTTCCGCAGGGCCGACAATGAGCAGTTCTTC; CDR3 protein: CSVFRRADNEQFF
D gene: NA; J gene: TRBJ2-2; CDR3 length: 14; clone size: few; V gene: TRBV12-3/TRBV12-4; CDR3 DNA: TGTGCCAGCAGTTTCTTTGAAGGCACCGGGGAGCTGTTTTTT; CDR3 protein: CASSFFEGTGELFF
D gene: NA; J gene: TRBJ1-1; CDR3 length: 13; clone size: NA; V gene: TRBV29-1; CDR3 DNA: TGCAGCGTTGGGGCAGGGCGGAACACTGAAGCTTTCTTT; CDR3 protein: CSVGAGRNTEAFF
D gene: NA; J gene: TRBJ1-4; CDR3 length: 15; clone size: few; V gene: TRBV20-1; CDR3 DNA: TGCAGTGCTAGAGATTGGCAGTTGGCTAATGAAAAACTGTTTTTT; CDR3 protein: CSARDWQLANEKLFF
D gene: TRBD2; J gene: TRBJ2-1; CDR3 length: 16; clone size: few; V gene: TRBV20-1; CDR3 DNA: TGCAGTGCTAGGCCCCTAGCGGGAAAGGGGAACAATGAGCAGTTCTTC; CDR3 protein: CSARPLAGKGNNEQFF
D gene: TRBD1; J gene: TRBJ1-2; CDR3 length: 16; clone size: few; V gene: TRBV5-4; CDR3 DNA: TGTGCCAGCAGCCGACCGGGGACAGCATATAACTATGGCTACACCTTC; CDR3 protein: CASSRPGTAYNYGYTF
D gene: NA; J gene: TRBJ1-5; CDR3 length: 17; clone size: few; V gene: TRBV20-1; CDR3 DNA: TGCAGTGCTAGGGTCACAAGCAACGAGGTTAGCAATCAGCCCCAGCATTTT; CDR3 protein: CSARVTSNEVSNQPQHF
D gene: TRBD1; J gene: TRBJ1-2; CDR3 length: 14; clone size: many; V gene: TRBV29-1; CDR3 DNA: TGCAGCGTCACCGGACAGGGGCTCGGCTATGGCTACACCTTC; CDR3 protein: CSVTGQGLGYGYTF
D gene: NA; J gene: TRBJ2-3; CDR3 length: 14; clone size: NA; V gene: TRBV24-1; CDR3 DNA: TGTGCCACCAACGGGGGATATAGCACAGATACGCAGTATTTT; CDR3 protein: CATNGGYSTDTQYF
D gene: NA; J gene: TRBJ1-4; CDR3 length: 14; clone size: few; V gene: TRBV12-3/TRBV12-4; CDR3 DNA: TGTGCCAGCACCACTACCGAGGGCACTTTTGAACTGTTTTTT; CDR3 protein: CASTTTEGTFELFF
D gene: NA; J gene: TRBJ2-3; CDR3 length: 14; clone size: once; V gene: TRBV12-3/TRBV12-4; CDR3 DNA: TGTGCCAGCCGGAGGGGCTCAGGCACAGATACGCGGTATTTT; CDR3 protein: CASRRGSGTDTRYF
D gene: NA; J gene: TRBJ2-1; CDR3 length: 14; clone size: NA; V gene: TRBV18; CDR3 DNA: TGTGCCAGCCCACTGGACCACCTCCCCAATGAGCAGTTCTTC; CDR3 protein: CASPLDHLPNEQFF
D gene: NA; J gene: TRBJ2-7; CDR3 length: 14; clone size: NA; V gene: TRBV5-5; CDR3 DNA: TGTGCCAGCGGCTTGCAAGGGGCTTCCTACGAGCAGTACTTC; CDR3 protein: CASGLQGASYEQYF
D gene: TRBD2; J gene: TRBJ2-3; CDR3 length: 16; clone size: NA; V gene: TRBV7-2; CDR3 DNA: TGTGCCAGCAGGATAACTAGCGGGAGTGGCACAGATACGCAGTATTTT; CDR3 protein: CASRITSGSGTDTQYF
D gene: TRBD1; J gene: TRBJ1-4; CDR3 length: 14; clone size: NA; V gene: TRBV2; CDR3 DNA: TGTGCCAGCAGACAGACAGGGGTCGGAGAAAAACTGTTTTTT; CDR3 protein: CASRQTGVGEKLFF
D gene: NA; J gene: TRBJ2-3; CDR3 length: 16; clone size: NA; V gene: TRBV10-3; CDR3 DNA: TGTGCCATCAGTGAGTCTGGGGGCAGTAGCACAGATACGCAGTATTTT; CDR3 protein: CAISESGGSSTDTQYF
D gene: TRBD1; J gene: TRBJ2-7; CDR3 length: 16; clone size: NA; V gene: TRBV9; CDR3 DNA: TGTGCCAGCAGCGTGGCCGCCGGGACAGACTTTTACGAGCAGTACTTC; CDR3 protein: CASSVAAGTDFYEQYF